The next 10 T cell receptor beta chains were all read from a single sample in a study of molecular identifiers for immune sequencing clone quantification. TCRdb analysed the PCR reads with MiXCR anew, one entry per CDR3 protein. This sample has about 630,000 distinct CDR3 sequences, with approximately 24% found just once. The sample was naive CD8+ T cells from blood, with Jurkat cell RNA spiked in. The subset was: FACS-sorted CD8+CD4-CCR7+CD45RA+ naive T cells. Every receptor here comes from a human donor in good health. Some libraries in this study had Jurkat cell RNA spiked in.

The chain carries TRBV11-2 and TRBJ2-5; 9 bases fit TRBD1. Germline CDR1 reads SGHAT; CDR2 reads FQNNGV. The CDR3 sequence is 18 residues long. The J segment lost 2 bases and the V segment lost 0 bases, leaving 10 bases of the junction unmatched. The CDR3 loop is CASSLDGWRTGVQETQYF. CDR3 nucleotides: TGTGCCAGCAGCTTAGATGGGTGGAGGACAGGGGTGCAAGAGACCCAGTACTTC. Combining the CDR3 with reference TRBV11-2 and TRBJ2-5 gives the whole variable domain EAGVAQSPRYKIIEKRQSVAFWCNPISGHATLYWYQQILGQGPKLLIQFQNNGVVDDSQLPKDRFSAERLKGVDSTLKIQPAKLEDSAVYLCASSLDGWRTGVQETQYFGPGTRLLVL.

A remark on this clonotype: A much more abundant neighbour one base away suggests this may be a read error. This rearrangement joins TRBV5-6 to TRBJ1-2; unclear D gene. Trimming cost V 3 bases and J 8 bases, with 23 bases left between them. Germline V CDR1 and CDR2: SGHDT, YYEEEE. This CDR3 comprises 16 residues. CDR3 in amino acids: CASSYGSPAPQGGYTF. As DNA, the CDR3 is TGTGCCAGCAGCTACGGAAGCCCGGCACCCCAAGGGGGCTACACCTTC.

At least ten counts were recorded for this clonotype. V and J are TRBV28 and TRBJ1-2; D remains unclear. Germline V CDR1 and CDR2: MDHEN, SYDVKM. The CDR3 is made up of 10 amino acids. V lost 4 bases and J lost 10, with 7 bases in between. CDR3 DNA sequence: TGTGCCAGCAGTTCCGGATTCTACACCTTC. It translates to CASSSGFYTF.

Ten or more counts support this clonotype. The V call is TRBV7-9, the J call TRBJ2-6; D is undetermined. Germline V gene sequence: CDR1 SEHNR, CDR2 FQNEAQ (reference sequence). This CDR3 is built from 14 residues. Trimming removed 0 bases at V and 2 bases at J, with 2 bases between. Written as DNA, the CDR3 is TGTGCCAGCAGCTTAGCACCTGGGGCCAACGTCCTGACTTTC. Amino acids: CASSLAPGANVLTF.

The chain joins TRBV13 to TRBJ2-2, with D unclear. V was cut by 2 bases and J by 5 bases, with 9 bases left in between. Germline lookup yields CDR1 PRHDT and CDR2 FYEKMQ (reference sequence). The CDR3 consists of 14 residues. Written as DNA, the CDR3 is TGTGCCAGCAGCTTAAAAGGGTATACCGGGGAGCTGTTTTTT. It yields the protein CASSLKGYTGELFF.

Points on this clonotype: It may be a read error: a sequence one base away is much more abundant. This rearrangement joins TRBV7-9 to TRBJ2-2; D gene unclear. The germline gives CDR1 SEHNR, CDR2 FQNEAQ (reference sequence). The CDR3 covers 14 residues. The CDR3 coding sequence is TGTGCCAGCAGCTTAGTTCTAGACACCGAGGAGCTGTTTTTT. This gives the protein CASSLVLDTEELFF.

Ten or more counts support this clonotype. The V gene is TRBV5-6, the J gene TRBJ1-1, with D possibly being TRBD1 (6 bases). The ends were cut back, 5 bases at V and 1 base at J, with 21 bases in the middle. The CDR3 runs to 17 residues. CDR1 is SGHDT and CDR2 is YYEEEE in the germline V gene. Here the CDR3 reads CASSPSSLRDKNTEAFF. The CDR3 DNA reads TGTGCCAGCAGTCCCTCCTCTCTACGGGACAAGAACACTGAAGCTTTCTTT.

Turning to this clonotype: No conserved phenylalanine or tryptophan ends this CDR3, so it is likely a read error. The J gene is TRBJ2-5, the V gene TRBV4-1; the D call may be TRBD1 or TRBD2 (6 bases each). Germline V gene lookup returns CDR1 MGHRA and CDR2 YSYEKL. V was pared by 1 base and J by 7 bases, with 16 bases between. The CDR3 loop spans 15 amino acids. CDR3 DNA sequence: TGCGCCAGCAGCCAAGTGTCTAGCGAGGGGGTGACCCAGTACCTC. Protein product: CASSQVSSEGVTQYL.

This clonotype was counted at least ten times. The chain links TRBV13 to TRBJ1-1; a possible D gene is TRBD1 (5 bases). Germline assignment: CDR1 PRHDT and CDR2 FYEKMQ (reference sequence). Trimming stripped 2 bases from V and 4 bases from J, with 14 bases between. The CDR3 loop spans 15 amino acids. The DNA of the CDR3 is TGTGCCAGCAGCTTACCCGACAGTGGTCGCACTGAAGCTTTCTTT. Protein product: CASSLPDSGRTEAFF. The variable domain in full, with the rest retrieved from reference TRBV13 and TRBJ1-1, is AAGVIQSPRHLIKEKRETATLKCYPIPRHDTVYWYQQGPGQDPQFLISFYEKMQSDKGSIPDRFSAQQFSDYHSELNMSSLELGDSALYFCASSLPDSGRTEAFFGQGTRLTVV.

This clonotype came up many times. The gene calls are TRBV7-9 and TRBJ2-5, with D possibly being TRBD1 (5 bases). Trimming took off 5 bases at V and 2 bases at J, with 9 bases between the two ends. Germline CDR1 and CDR2: SEHNR and FQNEAQ (reference sequence). CDR3 length: 13 residues. The CDR3 spells CASSLRQQETQYF. The CDR3 nucleotides read TGTGCCAGCAGCCTGAGACAGCAAGAGACCCAGTACTTC.